Included here is one T cell receptor beta chain sequence, with context. Its antigen is unknown. This sample is part of a study of OX40 agonist ivuxolimab in advanced cancers. Whole-study findings and limits: Normalized T-cell clonal expansion was also low in a subset of nonresponders. Partial responders treated at 0.1-3.0 mg/kg exhibited clonal expansion among the lowest measured.

V trimming: 5 bases; J trimming: 5 bases; junction bases outside the gene matches: 8. The CDR3 runs 15 residues. The germline gives CDR1 MNHEY, CDR2 SMNVEV (reference sequence). Clones were read by immunoSEQ multiplex PCR, and TCRdb kept only the in-frame ones, dropping some. The profile shows around 62,000 clones, 85% to 90% of them singletons. The TCR sequence derives from an adult with an advanced solid tumor such as melanoma, head and neck, liver or kidney cancer. This specimen consisted of CD4+ or CD8+ T cells sorted from blood, obtained in a trial of the OX40 agonist ivuxolimab. V and J are TRBV27 and TRBJ2-3, with 9 bases lining up with TRBD2. CDR3 in amino acids: CASSDRGGAKDTQYF. Written as DNA, the CDR3 is TGTGCCAGCAGTGACCGCGGGGGGGCAAAAGATACGCAGTATTTT.